This TCR beta chain appears in the sequencing data of a study of blood T cell repertoires in COVID-19. Libraries were prepared by immunoSEQ multiplex PCR; TCRdb keeps only in-frame clonotypes and omits some of them. The sample includes 50,000 to 55,000 clones, 86% seen only once; the top ten take approximately 15%. The CDR3 is made up of 15 amino acids. With 0 bases removed from V and 2 bases from J, the gap between germline ends came to 9 bases. Germline V gives CDR1 LGHNA, CDR2 YSLEER. The sequence derives from a man between 65 and 80 years old with acute or convalescent COVID-19. This chain connects TRBV4-3 to TRBJ2-3, with D hard to call. The sequencing input was peripheral blood. CDR3 residues: CASSQEAIPTDTQYF. CDR3 DNA: TGCGCCAGCAGCCAAGAGGCCATCCCCACAGATACGCAGTATTTT.